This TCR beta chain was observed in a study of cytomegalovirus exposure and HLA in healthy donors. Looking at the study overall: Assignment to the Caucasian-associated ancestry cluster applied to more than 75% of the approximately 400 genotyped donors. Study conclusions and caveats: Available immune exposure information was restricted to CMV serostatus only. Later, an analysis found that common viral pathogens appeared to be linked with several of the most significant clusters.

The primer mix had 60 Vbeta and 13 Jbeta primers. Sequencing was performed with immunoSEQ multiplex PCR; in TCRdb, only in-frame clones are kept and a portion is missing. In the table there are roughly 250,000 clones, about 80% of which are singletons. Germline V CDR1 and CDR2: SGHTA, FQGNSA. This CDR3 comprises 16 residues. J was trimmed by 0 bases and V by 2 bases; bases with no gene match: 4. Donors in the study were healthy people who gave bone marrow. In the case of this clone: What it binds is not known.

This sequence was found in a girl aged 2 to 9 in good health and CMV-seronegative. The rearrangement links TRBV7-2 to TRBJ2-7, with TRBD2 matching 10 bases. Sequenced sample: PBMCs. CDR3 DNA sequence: TGTGCCAGCAGCTTATCCAGCGGGGGGGCCTCCTACGAGCAGTACTTC. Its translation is CASSLSSGGASYEQYF.